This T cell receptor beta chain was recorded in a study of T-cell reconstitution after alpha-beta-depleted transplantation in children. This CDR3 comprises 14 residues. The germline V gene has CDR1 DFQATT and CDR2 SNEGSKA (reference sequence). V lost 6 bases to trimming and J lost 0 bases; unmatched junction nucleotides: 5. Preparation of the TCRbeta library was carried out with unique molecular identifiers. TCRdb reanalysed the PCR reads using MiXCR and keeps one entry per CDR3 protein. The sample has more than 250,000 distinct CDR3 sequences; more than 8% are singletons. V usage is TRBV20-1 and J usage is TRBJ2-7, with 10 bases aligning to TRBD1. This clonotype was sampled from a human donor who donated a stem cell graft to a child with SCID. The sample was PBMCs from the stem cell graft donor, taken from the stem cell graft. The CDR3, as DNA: TGCAGTGCACCCCGGGACAGGGGCTCCTACGAGCAGTACTTC. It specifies CSAPRDRGSYEQYF.